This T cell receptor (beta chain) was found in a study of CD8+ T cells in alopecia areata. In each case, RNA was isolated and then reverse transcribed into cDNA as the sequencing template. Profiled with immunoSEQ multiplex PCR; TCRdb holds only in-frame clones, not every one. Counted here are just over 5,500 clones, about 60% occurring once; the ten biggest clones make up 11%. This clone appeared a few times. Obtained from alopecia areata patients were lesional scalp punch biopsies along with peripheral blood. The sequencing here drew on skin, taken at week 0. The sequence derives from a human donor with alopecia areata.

CDR3 residues: CATSRVASTDTQYF. As DNA, the CDR3 is TGTGCCACCAGCAGAGTGGCTAGCACAGATACGCAGTATTTT. The chain joins TRBV15 to TRBJ2-3; D unclear. The germline V gene has CDR1 LNHNV and CDR2 YYDKDF (reference sequence). The CDR3 totals 14 residues. Trimming pared 1 base from V and 0 bases from J, leaving 5 bases between. The full variable domain, completed using reference TRBV15 and TRBJ2-3, is DAMVIQNPRYQVTQFGKPVTLSCSQTLNHNVMYWYQQKSSQAPKLLFHYYDKDFNNEADTPDNFQSRRPNTSFCFLDIRSPGLGDTAMYLCATSRVASTDTQYFGPGTRLTVL.